This entry describes one TCR beta chain. This record comes from a study of blood T cell repertoires in COVID-19. Study background: Collection of acute and convalescent COVID-19 samples took place in the United States, Italy and Spain.

Profiled with immunoSEQ multiplex PCR; TCRdb holds only in-frame clones, not every one. The sample holds about 400,000 clones, roughly 91% seen once. CDR1 SGHNT and CDR2 YYREEE come from the germline V gene (reference sequence). CDR3 length equals 15 residues. Deletions cut 7 bases from V and 4 bases from J, with 20 bases between. The material sequenced was PBMCs or T cells enriched from blood (not recorded which). The rearrangement links TRBV5-4 to TRBJ1-1, with TRBD1 as a possible D gene (6 bases). The clonotype comes from a woman in her 30s who had recovered from COVID-19. CDR3 DNA sequence: TGTGCCAGCTCTGAGAACAGGGTATTAAGCACTGAAGCTTTCTTT. It translates to CASSENRVLSTEAFF.